Below, 14 T cell receptor beta chains from the same sample are listed, as sequenced in a study of cytomegalovirus exposure and HLA in healthy donors. 13 Jbeta primers and 60 Vbeta primers were used for the PCR. Sequencing used immunoSEQ multiplex PCR; TCRdb keeps in-frame clones, though not all of them. The table shows around 170,000 clones, with around 80% occurring only once. Sequencing was performed on PBMCs. These receptors originate from a man in his forties in good health and CMV-seronegative.

The rearrangement uses TRBV2 and TRBJ2-5, with 8 nucleotides matching TRBD2. The V gene end was trimmed by 5 bases and the J gene end by 9 bases; junction bases not matched to a gene: 14. Germline assignment: CDR1 SNHLY and CDR2 FYNNEI. This CDR3 has 15 residues. The CDR3 DNA sequence: TGTGCCAGCAGTTCCATCGGACTAGCCGGGAGACCCCAGTACTTC. Encoded protein: CASSSIGLAGRPQYF.

V usage is TRBV7-6 and J usage is TRBJ2-1; 9 bases line up with TRBD2. Per the germline V gene, CDR1 is SGHVS and CDR2 is FNYEAQ. The CDR3 length is 16 residues. The V gene end was trimmed by 5 bases and the J gene end by 4 bases; junction bases not matched to a gene: 9. DNA for the CDR3: TGTGCCAGCAGCCGAGGGGTAGCGGGAGAGTACAATGAGCAGTTCTTC. It translates to CASSRGVAGEYNEQFF.

The chain is built from TRBV30 and TRBJ2-3; TRBD2 is a possible D gene (7 bases). This CDR3 is 15 amino acids long. Per germline, CDR1 GTSNPN and CDR2 SVGIG (reference sequence). Trimming removed 1 base at V and 1 base at J, with 12 bases between. DNA for the CDR3: TGTGCCTGGAGTGGCGCGGGGGCCCGCACAGATACGCAGTATTTT. Its protein product is CAWSGAGARTDTQYF.

This clone has a handful of counts. V gene TRBV25-1 combines with J gene TRBJ1-1; TRBD1 matches at 7 bases. Per the germline V gene, CDR1 is MGHDK and CDR2 is SYGVNS. The CDR3 consists of 13 residues. Germline trimming cut 7 bases from V and 1 base from J; bases unmatched to any gene: 3. Here the CDR3 reads CASTRTGNTEAFF. For the CDR3, the DNA is TGTGCCAGCACCCGGACAGGGAACACTGAAGCTTTCTTT.

J is TRBJ1-1 and V is TRBV18; D ambiguous. With 0 bases removed from V and 1 base from J, the gap between germline ends came to 9 bases. This CDR3 is built from 15 residues. Per germline, CDR1 KGHSH and CDR2 LQKENI. The CDR3 nucleotides read TGTGCCAGCTCACCACCTTTGACGGGGAACACTGAAGCTTTCTTT. Amino acids: CASSPPLTGNTEAFF.

This chain uses TRBV6-6 with TRBJ2-1, with a tentative D call TRBD2 (9 bases). The germline gives CDR1 MNHNY, CDR2 SVGAGI (reference sequence). V was trimmed by 6 bases and J by 5 bases, leaving 17 bases between them. The CDR3 is 15 amino acids. CDR3 sequence: CASSHRGTSNNEQFF. In DNA form, the CDR3 reads TGTGCCAGCAGCCACAGGGGGACTAGCAACAATGAGCAGTTCTTC.

V and J are TRBV5-4 and TRBJ2-4; maybe TRBD2 (5 bases). This CDR3 comprises 16 residues. Germline-derived CDR1 and CDR2 are SGHNT and YYREEE (reference sequence). The ends were cut back, 0 bases at V and 0 bases at J, with 10 bases in the middle. CDR3 DNA sequence: TGTGCCAGCAGCTTGGGGGGAGACTTAGCCAAAAACATTCAGTACTTC. This codes for CASSLGGDLAKNIQYF.

The rearrangement uses TRBV11-2 and TRBJ2-3, with a weak D call TRBD2 (6 bases). Deletions cut 5 bases from V and 1 base from J, with 13 bases between. This CDR3 contains 15 residues. Germline V lookup: CDR1 SGHAT, CDR2 FQNNGV. Here the CDR3 reads CASSPPGLRTDTQYF. In nucleotides, the CDR3 is TGTGCCAGCAGCCCCCCGGGACTCCGCACAGATACGCAGTATTTT. Supplemented by reference TRBV11-2 and TRBJ2-3, the full variable domain reads EAGVAQSPRYKIIEKRQSVAFWCNPISGHATLYWYQQILGQGPKLLIQFQNNGVVDDSQLPKDRFSAERLKGVDSTLKIQPAKLEDSAVYLCASSPPGLRTDTQYFGPGTRLTVL.

The chain links TRBV19 to TRBJ1-5; D might be TRBD1 (6 bases). The CDR3 spans 16 residues. Between the trimmed V and J ends, which lost 4 bases and 6 bases, there was a span of 19 bases. CDR1 is LNHDA, CDR2 SQIVND, per germline (reference sequence). For the CDR3, the DNA is TGTGCCAGTAGTACCCATACCACTACAGGGACTCAGCCCCAGCATTTT. Translating gives CASSTHTTTGTQPQHF.

CDR3 nucleotide sequence: TGCGCCAGCAGCTTGGGACCTCAGGGAAGCAATCAGCCCCAGCATTTT. Protein: CASSLGPQGSNQPQHF. The chain joins TRBV5-1 to TRBJ1-5, with D possibly TRBD1 on 5 matching bases. With 0 bases removed from V and 1 base from J, the gap between germline ends came to 11 bases. Germline V gives CDR1 SGHRS, CDR2 YFSETQ. The CDR3 length is 16 residues. Full variable domain (missing parts from reference TRBV5-1 and TRBJ1-5): KAGVTQTPRYLIKTRGQQVTLSCSPISGHRSVSWYQQTPGQGLQFLFEYFSETQRNKGNFPGRFSGRQFSNSRSEMNVSTLELGDSALYLCASSLGPQGSNQPQHFGDGTRLSIL.

The rearrangement joins TRBV7-8 to TRBJ2-7; D possibly corresponds to TRBD1 (7 bases). The V gene's germline CDR1 is SGHVS and CDR2 FQNEAQ. The CDR3 length is 14 residues. Trimming shortened V by 2 bases and J by 5 bases, and 13 bases separated the two germline ends. The CDR3: CASSLSRRGHEQYF. CDR3 in DNA: TGTGCCAGCAGCTTAAGTAGGAGGGGGCACGAGCAGTACTTC.

The CDR3 nucleotides are TGTGCCAGCAGTGAGGACAGGGGGCCAGATACGCAGTATTTT. Residues: CASSEDRGPDTQYF. The chain employs TRBV25-1 and TRBJ2-3; TRBD1 agrees at 11 bases. Germline loops: CDR1 MGHDK, CDR2 SYGVNS. V trimming: 3 bases; J trimming: 4 bases; junction bases outside the gene matches: 0. This CDR3 spans 14 amino acids.

The DNA for the CDR3 is TGTGCCAGCAGTTACGCCAACCGACCGGCTAGGGGCTACACCTTC. This encodes CASSYANRPARGYTF. This rearrangement joins TRBV6-5 to TRBJ1-2; D not certain. The CDR3 is made up of 15 amino acids. Germline CDR1 reads MNHEY; CDR2 reads SVGAGI. V shed 2 bases and J shed 8 bases, with 18 bases lying between them.

The chain recombines TRBV27 with TRBJ2-7, with D possibly TRBD1 on 6 matching bases. Germline values: CDR1 MNHEY, CDR2 SMNVEV (reference sequence). The CDR3 spans 14 residues. V was cut by 4 bases and J by 7 bases, with 17 bases left in between. CDR3 region: CASSSGRGHREQYF. In nucleotides, the CDR3 is TGTGCCAGCAGTTCCGGCAGGGGCCACCGGGAGCAGTACTTC.